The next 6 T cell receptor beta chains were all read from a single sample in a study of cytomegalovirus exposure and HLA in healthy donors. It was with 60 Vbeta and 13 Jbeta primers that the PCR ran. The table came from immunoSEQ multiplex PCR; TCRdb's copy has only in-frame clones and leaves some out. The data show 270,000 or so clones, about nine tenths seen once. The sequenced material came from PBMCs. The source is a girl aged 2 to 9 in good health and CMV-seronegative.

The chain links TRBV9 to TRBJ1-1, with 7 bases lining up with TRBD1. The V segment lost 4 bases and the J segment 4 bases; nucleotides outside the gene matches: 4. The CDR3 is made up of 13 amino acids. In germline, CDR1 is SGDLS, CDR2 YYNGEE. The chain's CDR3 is CASSTQGGTEAFF. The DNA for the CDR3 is TGTGCCAGCAGCACCCAGGGGGGCACTGAAGCTTTCTTT.

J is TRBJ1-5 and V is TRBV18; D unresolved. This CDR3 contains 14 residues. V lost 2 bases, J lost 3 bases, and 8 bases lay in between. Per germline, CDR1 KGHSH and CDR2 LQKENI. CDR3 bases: TGTGCCAGCTCACCAGAAATAGACAATCAGCCCCAGCATTTT. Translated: CASSPEIDNQPQHF.

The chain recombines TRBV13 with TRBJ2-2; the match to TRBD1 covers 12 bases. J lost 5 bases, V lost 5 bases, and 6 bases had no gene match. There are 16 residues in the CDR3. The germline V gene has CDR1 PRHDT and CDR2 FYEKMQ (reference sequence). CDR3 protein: CASSHGTGGGTGELFF. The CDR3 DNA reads TGTGCCAGCAGCCACGGGACAGGGGGCGGGACCGGGGAGCTGTTTTTT.

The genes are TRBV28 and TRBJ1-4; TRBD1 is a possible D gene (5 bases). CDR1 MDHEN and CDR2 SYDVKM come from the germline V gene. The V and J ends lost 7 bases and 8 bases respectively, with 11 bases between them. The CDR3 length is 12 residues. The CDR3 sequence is CASTGQEEKLFF. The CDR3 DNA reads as TGTGCCAGCACCGGACAAGAGGAAAAACTGTTTTTT.

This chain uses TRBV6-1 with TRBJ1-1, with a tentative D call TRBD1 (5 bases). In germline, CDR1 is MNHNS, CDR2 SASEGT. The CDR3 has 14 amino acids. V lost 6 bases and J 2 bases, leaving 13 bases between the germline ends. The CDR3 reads CASRDLTVNTEAFF. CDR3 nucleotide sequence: TGTGCCAGCAGGGACCTGACAGTTAACACTGAAGCTTTCTTT.

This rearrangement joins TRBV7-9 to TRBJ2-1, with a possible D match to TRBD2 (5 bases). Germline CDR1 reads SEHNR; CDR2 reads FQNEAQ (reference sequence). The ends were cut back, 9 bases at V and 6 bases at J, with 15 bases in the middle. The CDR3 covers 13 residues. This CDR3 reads CASPTLAGNEQFF. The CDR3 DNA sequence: TGTGCCAGTCCGACTCTAGCAGGCAATGAGCAGTTCTTC.